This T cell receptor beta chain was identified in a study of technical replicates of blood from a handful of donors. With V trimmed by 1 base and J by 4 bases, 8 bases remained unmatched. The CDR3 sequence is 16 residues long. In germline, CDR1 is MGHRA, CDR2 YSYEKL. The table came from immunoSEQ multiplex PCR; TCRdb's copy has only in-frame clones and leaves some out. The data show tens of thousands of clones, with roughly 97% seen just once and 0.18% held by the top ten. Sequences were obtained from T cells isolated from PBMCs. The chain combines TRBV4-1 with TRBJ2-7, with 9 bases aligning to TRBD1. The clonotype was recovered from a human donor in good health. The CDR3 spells CASSQGLQGARYEQYF. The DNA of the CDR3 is TGCGCCAGCAGCCAAGGTCTACAGGGGGCGCGGTACGAGCAGTACTTC.